These T cell receptor beta chains were read from a single sample in a study of T cell responses to AZD1222 COVID-19 vaccine. Sequenced by immunoSEQ multiplex PCR; TCRdb stores in-frame clones only, minus some. Of about 150,000 clones listed, 80% to 90% are singletons. This sample comprised peripheral blood, obtained on day 0 of AZD1222 vaccination. The receptors were gathered from an adult in good health. Both conserved end residues are part of each CDR3. A D gene is named only where the DNA matches it firmly. Clone size, where shown, is once, few, many, or a class for clones that have expanded.

-	TRBV10-3	TRBJ1-2	-	CAISESGDGYTF	TGTGCCATCAGTGAGTCAGGGGATGGCTACACCTTC
-	TRBV27	TRBJ1-6	few	CASSLGQGLENSPLHF	TGTGCCAGCAGTTTAGGTCAGGGGTTGGAAAATTCACCCCTCCACTTT
-	TRBV7-2	TRBJ1-1	-	CASSLDGGPGTEAFF	TGTGCCAGCAGCTTAGATGGGGGGCCGGGGACTGAAGCTTTCTTT
-	TRBV6-2/TRBV6-3	TRBJ1-5	-	CASSYMAVNQPQHF	TGTGCCAGCAGTTACATGGCAGTTAATCAGCCCCAGCATTTT
TRBD1	TRBV11-2	TRBJ1-2	-	CASSPGQGFYGYTF	TGTGCCAGCAGCCCTGGACAGGGGTTCTATGGCTACACCTTC
TRBD2	TRBV4-2	TRBJ2-1	-	CASSQSGGSSYNEQFF	TGTGCCAGCAGCCAAAGCGGCGGGAGTTCCTACAATGAGCAGTTCTTC
-	TRBV7-2	TRBJ2-2	-	CASSYQVATGELFF	TGTGCCAGCAGTTATCAGGTGGCCACCGGGGAGCTGTTTTTT
-	TRBV11-3	TRBJ2-1	-	CASSLAGRGHYNEQFF	TGTGCCAGCAGCTTAGCTGGGCGGGGCCACTACAATGAGCAGTTCTTC
TRBD1	TRBV5-1	TRBJ1-6	-	CASSLGGQGKESPLHF	TGCGCCAGCAGCTTGGGGGGACAGGGAAAGGAATCACCCCTCCACTTT
TRBD2	TRBV7-6	TRBJ2-1	-	CASSPAGGTYNEQFF	TGTGCCAGCAGCCCTGCGGGGGGGACCTACAATGAGCAGTTCTTC
-	TRBV24-1	TRBJ1-3	-	CATSDTDFSGNTIYF	TGTGCCACCAGTGACACAGACTTCTCTGGAAACACCATATATTTT
-	TRBV6-4	TRBJ1-1	-	CASSPGQTGTEAFF	TGTGCCAGCAGTCCGGGTCAGACGGGAACTGAAGCTTTCTTT
-	TRBV4-3	TRBJ2-2	few	CASSQDGEARTVSGELFF	TGCGCCAGCAGCCAAGATGGGGAGGCGAGGACCGTATCCGGGGAGCTGTTTTTT
-	TRBV4-2	TRBJ2-7	-	CASSQVDSSYEQYF	TGTGCCAGCAGCCAAGTCGACAGCTCCTACGAGCAGTACTTC
TRBD1	TRBV29-1	TRBJ2-6	once	CSASTGTGASGANVLTF	TGCAGCGCTTCCACCGGGACAGGGGCGTCTGGGGCCAACGTCCTGACTTTC
-	TRBV6-5	TRBJ2-6	once	CASRRNSGANVLTF	TGTGCCAGCAGAAGAAACTCTGGGGCCAACGTCCTGACTTTC
TRBD1	TRBV3-1/TRBV3-2	TRBJ1-2	-	CASSQDRGQRYGYTF	TGTGCCAGCAGCCAAGATCGGGGACAGCGCTATGGCTACACCTTC
-	TRBV9	TRBJ2-3	-	CASSVGGSSTDTQYF	TGTGCCAGCAGCGTAGGGGGGTCTAGCACAGATACGCAGTATTTT
-	TRBV7-2	TRBJ1-1	-	CASSVVTGNTEAFF	TGTGCCAGCAGCGTCGTTACGGGGAACACTGAAGCTTTCTTT
-	TRBV4-1	TRBJ2-6	-	CASSQVASNSGANVLTF	TGCGCCAGCAGCCAAGTAGCCAGTAACTCTGGGGCCAACGTCCTGACTTTC
-	TRBV9	TRBJ1-5	-	CASSSGTAVYSNQPQHF	TGTGCCAGCAGTTCCGGGACGGCGGTATATAGCAATCAGCCCCAGCATTTT
-	TRBV21-1	TRBJ2-1	-	CASSTSGRRGYYNEQFF	TGTGCCAGCAGCACGTCCGGGAGAAGGGGCTACTACAATGAGCAGTTCTTC
TRBD2	TRBV15	TRBJ2-7	-	CATSPSGRGVHEQYF	TGTGCCACCAGCCCTAGCGGGAGAGGGGTGCACGAGCAGTACTTC
-	TRBV7-6	TRBJ2-5	-	CASSRLPKETQYF	TGTGCCAGCAGCCGGCTACCCAAAGAGACCCAGTACTTC
TRBD1	TRBV10-1	TRBJ2-1	-	CASSASGTEDEQFF	TGCGCCAGCAGTGCCTCCGGGACAGAGGATGAGCAGTTCTTC
-	TRBV6-5	TRBJ2-1	-	CASSPTGAGGGEQFF	TGTGCCAGCAGTCCCACGGGGGCGGGTGGTGGTGAGCAGTTCTTC
TRBD2	TRBV15	TRBJ2-3	-	CATSVAGGTDTQYF	TGTGCCACCAGCGTAGCGGGAGGGACAGATACGCAGTATTTT
-	TRBV3-1/TRBV3-2	TRBJ1-5	-	CASSQDWNSLLHSNQPQHF	TGTGCCAGCAGCCAAGATTGGAACAGTCTTCTCCATAGCAATCAGCCCCAGCATTTT
-	TRBV4-3	TRBJ1-3	-	CASSHSLERGGYGNTIYF	TGCGCCAGCAGCCATTCCTTAGAGCGGGGGGGATACGGAAACACCATATATTTT
-	TRBV11-2	TRBJ1-5	-	CASSLGTANQPQHF	TGTGCCAGCAGCTTAGGGACAGCGAATCAGCCCCAGCATTTT
TRBD2	TRBV7-9	TRBJ2-1	once	CASPPPSSGPNEQFF	TGTGCCAGCCCCCCACCGTCTAGCGGCCCCAATGAGCAGTTCTTC
-	TRBV12-3/TRBV12-4	TRBJ1-2	-	CASSFSGNRYTF	TGTGCCAGCAGTTTTTCGGGGAATCGCTACACCTTC
-	TRBV6-4	TRBJ2-5	-	CASSDSYGRIHF	TGTGCCAGCAGTGACTCTTACGGGAGAATACACTTC
-	TRBV28	TRBJ1-3	-	CASSYPLRAGNTIYF	TGTGCCAGCAGTTACCCTTTGAGGGCTGGGAACACCATATATTTT
TRBD2	TRBV24-1	TRBJ2-7	-	CATSEDLVGGSDEQYF	TGTGCCACCAGTGAAGATCTAGTGGGGGGGTCGGACGAGCAGTACTTC